This TCR beta chain originates from a study of shared clonotypes between healthy human individuals. Study as a whole: Three plates each covered CD4 naive and memory; CD8 naive two, CD8 memory one.

Between the trimmed V and J ends, which lost 1 base and 2 bases, there was a span of 12 bases. The CDR3 is 15 residues long. Germline V gene lookup returns CDR1 MGHDK and CDR2 SYGVNS. Of note for this clone: What it binds is unknown.

Execution of the assay was at deep level. Assay used: immunoSEQ multiplex PCR; TCRdb lists only in-frame clones, some missing. The sample contains a few million clones, 90% to 95% of which appear only once. Study conclusions and caveats: Naive CD4 clonotypes overlapped across several donors at around 5%. Apart from blood, nothing was sampled; tissue repertoires likely differ.

Sequencing used naive CD4+ T cells from PBMCs. Sample subset: CD45RA+ positively selected. The source is a man between 18 and 35 years old in good health. Some clones in this sample may be carry-over from other donors' samples. The gene calls are TRBV25-1 and TRBJ2-7; D remains unclear. DNA of the CDR3: TGTGCCAGCAGTGAATCCGGTCGATGGGCCTACGAGCAGTACTTC. Encoded protein: CASSESGRWAYEQYF.